One TCR beta chain is described in this entry. Which antigen it targets is not known. Base qualities are not recorded, but no much larger clone differs from it by a single base. The CDR3 runs 15 residues from the cysteine to the phenylalanine. Kept here is only the CDR3 DNA, which spans 45 bases and is read in frame from base 1. The V end loses 0 bases and the J end loses 2 bases, and a stretch of 10 bases separates them. According to the germline V gene, CDR1 reads SGHRS and CDR2 reads YFSETQ. The data derive from a study of OX40 agonist ivuxolimab in advanced cancers. Some background on the complete study: Ivuxolimab was a fully human IgG2 agonistic monoclonal antibody targeting the costimulatory receptor OX40 (CD134). The purpose of peripheral TCRbeta sequencing was to test whether ivuxolimab changed TCR sequence diversity and led to clonal T-cell expansion. Of the 50 to 55 dose-escalation patients, hepatocellular carcinoma was present in 19, melanoma in approximately 15, renal cell carcinoma in 9 and head and neck cancer in 9. The dose-escalation cohort was 82.7% male with a mean age of 60 years, ranging from roughly 20 to 80. Patients were allowed to have had prior anti-PD-1, anti-PD-L1 or anti-CTLA-4 therapy, and approximately 40% of the dose-escalation patients had previously received checkpoint inhibitors. Intravenous ivuxolimab was administered to patients every 2 weeks at six dose levels: 0.01, 0.1, 0.3, 1.5, 3 and 10 mg/kg. Partial responses occurred in three dose-escalation patients: two with cutaneous melanoma and one with hepatocellular carcinoma. The monotherapy dose-escalation portion (N of about 49 patients) of the phase I ivuxolimab trial is reported in the paper.

To sequence the TCRbeta CDR3 region, genomic DNA was isolated from the sorted cells. TCRbeta CDR3 regions were sequenced using the immunoSEQ Assay. The table was pulled from immuneACCESS by TCRdb, which kept in-frame rearrangements only. Such tables lose some clones; where checked, under half of the loss comes from unresolved V genes, and the rest has no known cause. For this sample there are about 79,000 clones; about 89% appear just once. The biggest ten clones account for approximately 12% of the sample. The trial excluded patients who had a history of autoimmune disease or were on systemic immunosuppression. Peripheral blood for TCR sequencing was collected from all dose cohorts at baseline, on cycle 4 day 1, and on cycle 7 day 1. The samples were drawn from a first-in-human, open-label, multicenter phase I dose-escalation trial of ivuxolimab. Adults with locally advanced or metastatic melanoma, renal cell carcinoma, hepatocellular carcinoma or head and neck squamous cell carcinoma were enrolled in the trial. Before TCR sequencing, CD4+ T cells and CD8+ T cells were sorted from peripheral blood as separate populations.

The paper's findings and limits, for the study overall: Which antigens the clonally expanded peripheral T cells were specific for was not determined. At doses of 0.1 to 3.0 mg/kg, clonal expansion of both CD4+ and CD8+ T cells in blood was seen between baseline and week 6. Low levels of normalized T-cell clonal expansion were also seen in some nonresponding patients. In the 0.1-3.0 mg/kg groups, partial responders were among the patients with the lowest normalized peripheral clonal expansion, particularly in CD8+ T cells. On average, CD8+ T cells showed more expanded clones than CD4+ T cells after ivuxolimab.

This TCR was sampled from an adult with an advanced solid tumor such as melanoma, head and neck, liver or kidney cancer. The chain uses TRBV5-1 and TRBJ2-3; the D gene lacks a confident call. Sample: CD4+ or CD8+ T cells sorted from blood, taken in a trial of the OX40 agonist ivuxolimab. The sequence in DNA is TGCGCCAGCAGCTTGGGATGGGTCCACACAGATACGCAGTATTTT. The translation is CASSLGWVHTDTQYF.